These T cell receptor beta chains were read from a single sample in a study of molecular identifiers for immune sequencing clone quantification. MiXCR, applied by TCRdb to the PCR reads, yields one record per CDR3 protein. The sample includes 300,000 to 400,000 distinct CDR3 sequences, roughly 24% of them seen just once. The sequencing sample was made of naive CD8+ T cells from blood, with Jurkat cell RNA spiked in. All receptors come from a human donor in good health. Some libraries in this study had Jurkat cell RNA spiked in. Each CDR3 is given with its conserved first and last residue. A D gene is named only where the DNA matches it firmly.

D gene | J gene | V gene | CDR3 protein
TRBD2 | TRBJ2-3 | TRBV18 | CASSPTQVAGGPGTQYF
. | TRBJ2-1 | TRBV7-9 | CASSHSSYNEQFF
. | TRBJ2-7 | TRBV4-3 | CASSPRLGTYEQYF
TRBD2 | TRBJ2-5 | TRBV7-6 | CASRETSGAQETQYF
. | TRBJ1-1 | TRBV28 | CASSRGDRLRTEAFF
TRBD2 | TRBJ2-7 | TRBV11-2 | CASSLSSGLDPWEQYF
TRBD1 | TRBJ2-7 | TRBV11-3 | CASSAQGQPYEQYF
TRBD2 | TRBJ2-7 | TRBV20-1 | CSARDRAGASGRTYEQYF
TRBD2 | TRBJ2-2 | TRBV12-3/TRBV12-4 | CASSFGGAGELFF
TRBD1 | TRBJ2-3 | TRBV4-1 | CASSQGEGDSYTDTQYF
. | TRBJ1-5 | TRBV19 | CASLSSFNQPQHF
. | TRBJ2-2 | TRBV24-1 | CATSDFLNTGELFF
. | TRBJ2-7 | TRBV7-6 | CASSLVGDNYEQYF
. | TRBJ2-2 | TRBV30 | CAWSSDPGGLFF
. | TRBJ2-7 | TRBV5-1 | CASNLDGSYEQYF
TRBD1 | TRBJ2-1 | TRBV5-6 | CASSLEGAGDNEQFF
. | TRBJ2-7 | TRBV5-6 | CASRLIAAQYF
. | TRBJ1-2 | TRBV25-1 | CASSESSVYGYTF
TRBD2 | TRBJ2-7 | TRBV7-2 | CAGSLFGGGPCERCF
. | TRBJ2-7 | TRBV5-5 | CASSFGPSSYEQYF
TRBD2 | TRBJ2-3 | TRBV4-1 | CASSQDSLAGDTDTQYF
. | TRBJ2-3 | TRBV27 | CASSLTPGPGGEDTQYF
. | TRBJ2-7 | TRBV9 | CASSPELGFTYEQYF
. | TRBJ2-7 | TRBV7-9 | CASSFPGRYEQYF
TRBD1 | TRBJ2-5 | TRBV7-2 | CASSSLGGMETQYF
. | TRBJ2-3 | TRBV24-1 | CATSDTDRPSKDTQYF
. | TRBJ1-3 | TRBV13 | CASSPSLGNTIYF
. | TRBJ2-2 | TRBV5-1 | CASRRTTGELFF
. | TRBJ1-3 | TRBV30 | CAWSSTTGFSGNTIYF
. | TRBJ2-3 | TRBV15 | CATSRDASEITDTQYF
. | TRBJ1-3 | TRBV4-1 | CASSQVHRSGNTIYF
. | TRBJ1-1 | TRBV29-1 | CSVPSGTEAFF
. | TRBJ1-6 | TRBV19 | CASSRDTGFDTYNSPLHF
. | TRBJ2-7 | TRBV29-1 | CSVGAANHGRYF
. | TRBJ2-5 | TRBV27 | CASSLGTVGHTGQETQYF
. | TRBJ1-1 | TRBV29-1 | CSVLWDTKTFF
. | TRBJ1-1 | TRBV12-3/TRBV12-4 | CASSSRSNTEAFF
. | TRBJ1-6 | TRBV29-1 | CSVEDRVSPGTLHF
TRBD1 | TRBJ2-1 | TRBV27 | CASSSWTGASTYNEQFF
TRBD1 | TRBJ2-1 | TRBV7-9 | CASSLRTGVLNEQFF
. | TRBJ1-1 | TRBV27 | CASRDLLNTEAFF